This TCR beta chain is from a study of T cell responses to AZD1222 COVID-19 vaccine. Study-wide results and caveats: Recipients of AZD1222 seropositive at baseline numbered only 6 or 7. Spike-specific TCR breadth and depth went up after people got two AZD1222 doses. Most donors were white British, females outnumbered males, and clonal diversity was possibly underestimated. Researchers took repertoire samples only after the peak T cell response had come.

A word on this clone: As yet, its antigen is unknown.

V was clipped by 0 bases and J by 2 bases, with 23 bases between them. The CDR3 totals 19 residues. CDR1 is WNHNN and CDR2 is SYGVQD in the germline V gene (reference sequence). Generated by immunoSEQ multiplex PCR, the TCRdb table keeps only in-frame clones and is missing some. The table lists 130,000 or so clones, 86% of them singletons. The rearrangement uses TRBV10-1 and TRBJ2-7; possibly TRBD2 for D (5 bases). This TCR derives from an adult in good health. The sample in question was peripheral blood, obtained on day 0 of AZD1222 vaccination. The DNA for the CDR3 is TGCGCCAGCAGTGAGTCGACTCTGGGTAGGCTAGCTCCCGCCTACGAGCAGTACTTC. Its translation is CASSESTLGRLAPAYEQYF.